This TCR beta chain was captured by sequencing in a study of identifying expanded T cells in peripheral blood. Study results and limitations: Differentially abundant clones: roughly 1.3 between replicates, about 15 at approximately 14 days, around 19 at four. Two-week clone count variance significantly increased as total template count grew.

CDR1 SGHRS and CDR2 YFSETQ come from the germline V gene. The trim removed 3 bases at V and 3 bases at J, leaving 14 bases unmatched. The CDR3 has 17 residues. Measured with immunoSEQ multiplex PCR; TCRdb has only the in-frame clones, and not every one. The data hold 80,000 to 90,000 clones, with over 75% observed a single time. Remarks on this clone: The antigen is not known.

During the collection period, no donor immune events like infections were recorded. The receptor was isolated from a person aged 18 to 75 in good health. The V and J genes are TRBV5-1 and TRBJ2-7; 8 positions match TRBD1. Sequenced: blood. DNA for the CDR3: TGCGCCAGCAGCTCAGTGGTAGGTGGGACAGGCCGCTACGAGCAGTACTTC. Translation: CASSSVVGGTGRYEQYF.